The 22 T cell receptor beta chains listed next were all sequenced from one sample in a study of blood T cell repertoires in COVID-19. Generated by immunoSEQ multiplex PCR, the TCRdb table keeps only in-frame clones and is missing some. The sample records roughly 160,000 clones, approximately 79% being singletons. Sequencing used peripheral blood. The receptors here all came from a woman aged 55-70 years with COVID-19, enrolled during active disease.

This sequence joins TRBV2 and TRBJ1-1; the D gene is possibly TRBD1 (5 bases). Germline CDR1 and CDR2: SNHLY and FYNNEI. V was trimmed by 1 base and J by 5 bases, leaving 11 bases between them. The CDR3 totals 14 residues. CDR3 residues: CASSEVGRLTEAFF. The CDR3 DNA is TGTGCCAGCAGTGAAGTGGGGCGCTTGACTGAAGCTTTCTTT.

This clone has a handful of counts. The chain uses TRBV11-3 and TRBJ2-5, with 15 positions matching TRBD2. Germline V gives CDR1 SGHNT, CDR2 YENEEA. The CDR3 loop spans 16 amino acids. With V trimmed by 4 bases and J by 5 bases, 5 bases remained unmatched. The CDR3 protein is CASSSGLAGGGETQYF. DNA for the CDR3: TGTGCCAGCAGCTCGGGACTAGCGGGAGGTGGGGAGACCCAGTACTTC.

The J gene is TRBJ2-5, the V gene TRBV6-1; D might be TRBD2 (5 bases). V lost 0 bases, J lost 4 bases, and 9 bases lay in between. The CDR3 extends over 14 amino acids. The V gene's germline CDR1 is MNHNS and CDR2 SASEGT. The CDR3 region is CASSEAGSGETQYF. The CDR3 coding sequence is TGTGCCAGCAGTGAAGCGGGCAGCGGAGAGACCCAGTACTTC.

About this clone itself: A read error may produce the germline difference seen at one junction end. V is TRBV5-1 and J is TRBJ1-2; TRBD1 matches at 12 bases. Germline assignment: CDR1 SGHRS and CDR2 YFSETQ. This CDR3 is 16 amino acids long. CDR3 bases: TGCGCCAGCAGCTCGGGACAGGGGGCCCCTAACTATGGCTACATCTTC. As protein: CASSSGQGAPNYGYIF.

The chain combines TRBV19 with TRBJ1-6; D gene ambiguous. Germline values: CDR1 LNHDA, CDR2 SQIVND (reference sequence). Between the trimmed V and J ends, which lost 3 bases and 7 bases, there was a span of 4 bases. There are 12 residues in the CDR3. CDR3 amino acids: CASSITNSPLHF. The CDR3 nucleotides read TGTGCCAGTAGTATTACAAATTCACCCCTCCACTTT.

The chain combines TRBV28 with TRBJ2-7, with D perhaps matching TRBD2 (5 bases). V was pared by 2 bases and J by 1 base, with 9 bases between. The CDR3 length is 14 residues. Germline loops: CDR1 MDHEN, CDR2 SYDVKM. The CDR3 loop reads CASSLDRTSYEQYV. As DNA, the CDR3 is TGTGCCAGCAGTTTAGACCGGACTTCCTACGAGCAGTACGTC.

V usage is TRBV2 and J usage is TRBJ2-3; 7 bases align to TRBD2. The CDR3 sequence is 14 residues long. With V trimmed by 5 bases and J by 2 bases, 4 bases remained unmatched. Germline CDR1 SNHLY, CDR2 FYNNEI. The CDR3 protein is CASSTGTTTDTQYF. The DNA of the CDR3 is TGTGCCAGCAGTACCGGGACTACCACAGATACGCAGTATTTT.

The rearrangement joins TRBV18 to TRBJ2-4; a weak D match, TRBD2 (5 bases). The CDR3 totals 14 residues. Germline V gene data show CDR1 as KGHSH and CDR2 as LQKENI. The ends were cut back, 3 bases at V and 6 bases at J, with 12 bases in the middle. The DNA of the CDR3 is TGTGCCAGCTCACCGAGGGCAGGAATAAACATTCAGTACTTC. Translation: CASSPRAGINIQYF.

There are a few counts of this clone. The chain carries TRBV5-6 and TRBJ2-2; 11 nucleotides match TRBD2. In germline, CDR1 is SGHDT, CDR2 YYEEEE. V shed 4 bases and J 4 bases; nucleotides not matched to a gene: 6. This CDR3 comprises 16 residues. The CDR3 bases are TGTGCCAGCAGCGCCTCACTAGCGGGGGCCACCGGGGAGCTGTTTTTT. Translation gives CASSASLAGATGELFF.

Written as DNA, the CDR3 is TGTGCCAGCAGTAGCGGGCTCTACGAGCAGTACTTC. Translating gives CASSSGLYEQYF. This chain joins TRBV6-6 and TRBJ2-7, with D perhaps TRBD2 (6 bases). Germline V gene lookup returns CDR1 MNHNY and CDR2 SVGAGI (reference sequence). The germline V and J ends were trimmed by 5 bases and 3 bases, with 8 bases remaining between them. This CDR3 has 12 amino acids.

In DNA form, the CDR3 reads TGTGCCAGCAGCTTAGATGTCCAGGCGGGTGGCGTTCTGTACTTC. It encodes CASSLDVQAGGVLYF. J is TRBJ2-7 and V is TRBV7-6, with D possibly being TRBD2 (5 bases). The CDR3 totals 15 residues. Trimming cost V 1 base and J 12 bases, with 22 bases left between them. In germline, CDR1 is SGHVS, CDR2 FNYEAQ.

The chain has TRBV11-2 and TRBJ2-5; tentatively, D is TRBD1 (6 bases). From germline, CDR1 is SGHAT and CDR2 FQNNGV. The length of the CDR3 is 13 residues. V gave up 6 bases and J gave up 0 bases, with 8 bases separating them. The CDR3 coding sequence is TGTGCCAGCAGTACAGGGTACCAAGAGACCCAGTACTTC. Translation gives CASSTGYQETQYF.

The chain has TRBV4-1 and TRBJ1-6; 9 positions match TRBD1. The CDR3 is 15 residues long. J gave up 5 bases and V 1 base, and 0 bases lay outside the gene matches. CDR1 is MGHRA and CDR2 is YSYEKL in the germline V gene. CDR3 region: CASSQGTGDNSPLHF. The CDR3 region has the DNA TGCGCCAGCAGCCAAGGGACAGGGGATAATTCACCCCTCCACTTT.

In its sample, this clone was seen a few times. The chain couples TRBV4-1 to TRBJ1-1; tentatively, D is TRBD1 (5 bases). From germline, CDR1 is MGHRA and CDR2 YSYEKL. Between the trimmed V and J ends, which lost 2 bases and 1 base, there was a span of 11 bases. The CDR3 contains 15 residues. The CDR3 region has the DNA TGCGCCAGCAGCCAATCAAGCGGGGGGAACACTGAAGCTTTCTTT. This codes for CASSQSSGGNTEAFF.

The gene calls are TRBV9 and TRBJ2-1; D is perhaps TRBD2 (6 bases). The germline V gene encodes CDR1 SGDLS and CDR2 YYNGEE. Deletions cut 0 bases from V and 6 bases from J, with 16 bases between. The CDR3 runs 16 residues. Here the CDR3 reads CASSVGGAGLVNEQFF. The CDR3 coding sequence is TGTGCCAGCAGCGTAGGAGGAGCGGGCCTCGTCAATGAGCAGTTCTTC.

This clone was seen more than once but under ten times. CDR3 amino acids: CATSPGVIGNQPQHF. The CDR3 nucleotides are TGTGCCACCAGCCCAGGGGTAATTGGCAATCAGCCCCAGCATTTT. V and J are TRBV15 and TRBJ1-5, with TRBD1 as a possible D gene (6 bases). This CDR3 is built from 15 residues. Trimming removed 5 bases from V and 2 bases from J, with 13 bases in between. The germline CDR1 and CDR2 sequences are LNHNV and YYDKDF (reference sequence).

The rearrangement links TRBV11-2 to TRBJ2-4, with D possibly being TRBD1 (5 bases). Trimming stripped 4 bases from V and 0 bases from J, with 13 bases between. From germline, CDR1 is SGHAT and CDR2 FQNNGV. The CDR3 is 16 residues long. The CDR3: CASSYTGLLAKNIQYF. The CDR3 nucleotides are TGTGCCAGCAGCTACACAGGTCTACTAGCCAAAAACATTCAGTACTTC. The complete variable domain, with remaining parts taken from reference TRBV11-2 and TRBJ2-4, reads EAGVAQSPRYKIIEKRQSVAFWCNPISGHATLYWYQQILGQGPKLLIQFQNNGVVDDSQLPKDRFSAERLKGVDSTLKIQPAKLEDSAVYLCASSYTGLLAKNIQYFGAGTRLSVL.

V gene TRBV29-1 combines with J gene TRBJ1-3; 7 bases are shared with TRBD1. Germline V gene sequence: CDR1 SQVTM, CDR2 ANQGSEA. V gave up 4 bases and J gave up 4 bases; unmatched junction bases: 4. The CDR3 runs to 13 residues. The CDR3 spells CSVVRGQGNTIYF. In nucleotides, the CDR3 is TGCAGCGTTGTAAGGGGGCAAGGAAACACCATATATTTT.

The chain joins TRBV6-5 to TRBJ2-7, with 9 bases identical to TRBD1. The germline V gene has CDR1 MNHEY and CDR2 SVGAGI. CDR3 length equals 14 residues. The J segment lost 1 base and the V segment lost 6 bases, leaving 4 bases of the junction unmatched. The CDR3 sequence: CASRRDRESYEQYF. As DNA, the CDR3 is TGTGCCAGCAGGCGGGACAGGGAATCCTACGAGCAGTACTTC.

V and J are TRBV7-3 and TRBJ2-7; maybe TRBD1 (6 bases). The CDR3 has 14 amino acids. V lost 5 bases, J lost 4 bases, and 15 bases lay in between. Germline values: CDR1 SGHTA, CDR2 FQGTGA. CDR3 residues: CASSHSTGPYEQYV. The CDR3 DNA reads as TGTGCCAGCAGCCACTCGACAGGACCTTACGAGCAGTACGTC.

V gene TRBV28 combines with J gene TRBJ2-1, with no clear D. This CDR3 region has 14 residues. V lost 1 base and J lost 5, with 9 bases in between. Germline CDR1 and CDR2: MDHEN and SYDVKM. The CDR3 loop is CASSLSQPNNEQFF. CDR3 bases: TGTGCCAGCAGTTTATCACAACCGAACAATGAGCAGTTCTTC.

A note on this clone: The junction departs from germline at one end; a sequencing error may be responsible. This chain uses TRBV20-1 with TRBJ1-1; 10 bases agree with TRBD1. This CDR3 region has 11 residues. Germline loops: CDR1 DFQATT, CDR2 SNEGSKA (reference sequence). The CDR3 loop reads CSTYAGTGVLF. The CDR3 DNA follows: TGCAGTACTTACGCCGGGACAGGGGTCCTGTTT.